The T cell receptor (beta chain) under discussion was sequenced for a study of CD8+CD57+ T cells in acquired aplastic anemia. Notes on the study in general: Patients and controls shared twenty-nine CD8+ CDR3 sequences.

In patients chosen for sequencing, flow cytometry had shown CD8+CD57+ cell expansion. Profiling of TCR beta VDJ combinations and CDR3 sequences used genomic DNA as template. TCRdb re-derived calls from the reads in MiXCR, one entry per CDR3 protein. Among approximately 150,000 distinct CDR3 sequences listed, about two thirds were seen once. Germline V lookup: CDR1 LGHDT, CDR2 YNNKEL (reference sequence). The CDR3 is 12 amino acids. A note on this clonotype: The antigen is not known. Germline and junction disagree at one end, which may indicate a read error.

The chain couples TRBV3-1 to TRBJ2-1; D is ambiguous. This receptor was identified in a human donor with aplastic anemia. Sequences were obtained from sorted CD4+, CD8+, or CD8+CD57+ T cells (not recorded which) from PBMCs. Written as DNA, the CDR3 is TGTGCCAGCAGCCAAGCTGAGCAGGTCTTAATCTTC. Protein product: CASSQAEQVLIF.